The rows below give T cell receptor beta chains drawn from one sample of a study of beta chain features in type 1 diabetes. TCRdb's table, derived via immunoSEQ multiplex PCR, lists solely in-frame clones and lacks some. The table has about 52,000 clones, over 40% seen once. The material sequenced was Tregs from blood. The receptors derive from a man under 40 with type 1 diabetes. Both conserved end residues are part of each CDR3. The D gene is left open where the match is weak. Expanded clones are given a class, and other clones once, few, many or no size at all.

v_call: TRBV19
j_call: TRBJ2-2
d_call: TRBD2
clone_size: .
cdr3_aa: CASISSGSFTGELFF
cdr3_nt: TGTGCCAGTATCTCGAGCGGGAGTTTCACCGGGGAGCTGTTTTTT

v_call: TRBV29-1
j_call: TRBJ1-2
d_call: TRBD1
clone_size: few
cdr3_aa: CSVGTGAGYGYTF
cdr3_nt: TGCAGCGTGGGGACAGGGGCCGGCTATGGCTACACCTTC

v_call: TRBV27
j_call: TRBJ1-4
d_call: TRBD1
clone_size: .
cdr3_aa: CASRRGTASEKLFF
cdr3_nt: TGTGCCAGCAGGCGCGGGACAGCGTCAGAAAAACTGTTTTTT

v_call: TRBV2
j_call: TRBJ1-5
d_call: TRBD1
clone_size: .
cdr3_aa: CASRNGQGNQPQHF
cdr3_nt: TGTGCCAGCAGAAACGGACAGGGTAACCAGCCCCAGCATTTT

v_call: TRBV19
j_call: TRBJ2-7
d_call: TRBD1
clone_size: .
cdr3_aa: CASSAKTGAGYEQYF
cdr3_nt: TGTGCCAGTAGTGCGAAAACAGGGGCAGGATACGAGCAGTACTTC

v_call: TRBV7-9
j_call: TRBJ2-7
d_call: .
clone_size: .
cdr3_aa: CASSLVAVSSYEQYF
cdr3_nt: TGTGCCAGCAGCTTAGTAGCGGTGAGCTCCTACGAGCAGTACTTC

v_call: TRBV15
j_call: TRBJ2-5
d_call: TRBD2
clone_size: once
cdr3_aa: CATSSGGDAPREQYF
cdr3_nt: TGTGCCACCAGCAGTGGGGGGGACGCGCCTCGGGAGCAGTACTTC

v_call: TRBV5-3
j_call: TRBJ1-5
d_call: .
clone_size: .
cdr3_aa: CARSLIRSNQPQHF
cdr3_nt: TGTGCCAGAAGCTTAATTCGTAGCAATCAGCCCCAGCATTTT

v_call: TRBV2
j_call: TRBJ2-1
d_call: .
clone_size: .
cdr3_aa: CASSSDQGEQFF
cdr3_nt: TGTGCCAGCTCCTCGGACCAGGGTGAGCAGTTCTTC

v_call: TRBV7-9
j_call: TRBJ1-1
d_call: .
clone_size: .
cdr3_aa: CASSLYDTEAFF
cdr3_nt: TGTGCCAGCAGCTTATATGACACTGAAGCTTTCTTT

v_call: TRBV9
j_call: TRBJ2-3
d_call: .
clone_size: .
cdr3_aa: CASSVVKDGGTDTQYF
cdr3_nt: TGTGCCAGCAGCGTAGTCAAGGACGGAGGTACAGATACGCAGTATTTT

v_call: TRBV29-1
j_call: TRBJ2-1
d_call: TRBD2
clone_size: .
cdr3_aa: CSVQGLGQGGTTVYNEQFF
cdr3_nt: TGCAGCGTTCAAGGTTTGGGGCAGGGAGGGACTACTGTCTACAATGAGCAGTTCTTC